This TCR beta chain was found in a study of cytomegalovirus exposure and HLA in healthy donors. Broader study findings: Rarity held for most TCR sequences, but there were some public TCRs that occurred in many donors. Altogether, 170 or so TCR beta chains were recorded as cytomegalovirus-associated. Later analysis demonstrated an association between a missense DCLRE1C variant and TCR beta V- and J-gene trimming. An ancestry cluster, one associated with Asian ancestry, reportedly showed fewer N-insertions than the approximately 670-donor mean in a later analysis.

Trimming removed 2 bases from V and 0 bases from J, with 16 bases in between. CDR3 length equals 17 residues. CDR1 is SGHTA, CDR2 FQGNSA, per germline. This clone was detected a few times. Its antigen is not identified. The study ran its PCR with 60 Vbeta and 13 Jbeta primers. The table came from immunoSEQ multiplex PCR; TCRdb's copy has only in-frame clones and leaves some out. The repertoire holds more than 95,000 clones, with around 10% as singletons. The chain carries TRBV7-2 and TRBJ1-1; D might be TRBD1 (6 bases). The receptor was isolated from a man aged 35 to 55 in good health and CMV-seropositive. Sequencing was performed on PBMCs. In DNA form, the CDR3 reads TGTGCCAGCAGCTTAAGGGGGAGGGGAAGCATGAACACTGAAGCTTTCTTT. This sequence encodes CASSLRGRGSMNTEAFF.